This entry lists 5 T cell receptor beta chains sequenced from one sample in a study of response to subunit inactivated influenza vaccine. TCRdb fed the RT-PCR reads into MiXCR, producing one record per CDR3 protein. The sample gives 550,000 to 800,000 distinct CDR3 sequences, 11% to 15% of which show up once; roughly 6.4% is in the top ten. The source material was PBMCs from blood, sampled less than 15 days before vaccination. All receptors derive from a man aged 45-65 years who received an inactivated influenza vaccine.

J is TRBJ2-7 and V is TRBV7-9; maybe TRBD1 (6 bases). Germline lookup yields CDR1 SEHNR and CDR2 FQNEAQ (reference sequence). Trimming cost V 4 bases and J 6 bases, with 19 bases left between them. The CDR3 totals 15 residues. CDR3 residues: CASSSTLQGIGEQYF. CDR3 in DNA: TGTGCCAGCAGCTCGACCTTACAGGGCATTGGCGAGCAGTACTTC.

This clonotype was observed a few times. The chain is built from TRBV3-1 and TRBJ2-3, with 8 bases fitting TRBD1. The germline V gene encodes CDR1 LGHDT and CDR2 YNNKEL (reference sequence). With V trimmed by 1 base and J by 5 bases, 8 bases remained unmatched. CDR3 length: 16 residues. As DNA, the CDR3 is TGTGCCAGCAGCCAAGTACCGCAGGGGGCACGAGATACGCAGTATTTT. It codes for CASSQVPQGARDTQYF.

This chain joins TRBV6-5 and TRBJ1-3; D unresolved. The germline CDR1 and CDR2 sequences are MNHEY and SVGAGI. Trimming removed 3 bases at V and 0 bases at J, with 9 bases between. The CDR3 is made up of 15 amino acids. In DNA, the CDR3 is TGTGCCAGCAGTTATCGGACGGGCTCTGGAAACACCATATATTTT. It codes for CASSYRTGSGNTIYF.

This clonotype was recorded a few times. V is TRBV4-3 and J is TRBJ2-7; D not resolved. The germline gives CDR1 LGHNA, CDR2 YSLEER. This CDR3 has 15 amino acids. Trimming took off 0 bases at V and 3 bases at J, with 12 bases between the two ends. The chain's CDR3 is CASSQDLRQYYEQYF. CDR3 in DNA: TGCGCCAGCAGCCAAGATCTAAGGCAGTACTACGAGCAGTACTTC.

The rearrangement joins TRBV3-1 to TRBJ2-1; D may be TRBD1 or TRBD2 (5 bases each). The CDR3 runs 16 residues. CDR1 LGHDT and CDR2 YNNKEL come from the germline V gene (reference sequence). V lost 1 base to trimming and J lost 10 bases, with 20 bases between them. The CDR3 DNA reads TGTGCCAGCAGCCAAGGATACCCAGGGACGGGTCAAGAGCAGTTCTTC. It yields the protein CASSQGYPGTGQEQFF.